This TCR beta chain comes out of a study of response to subunit inactivated influenza vaccine. Notes on the study in general: Authors suggested each seasonal influenza vaccination recruits few new T cells.

TCRdb re-called the RT-PCR reads with MiXCR, one entry per CDR3 protein. The table records 500,000 to 550,000 distinct CDR3 sequences, roughly a quarter of them present only once. This clonotype has more than one count but fewer than ten. Its target is unknown. The germline V gene has CDR1 SGHRS and CDR2 YFSETQ. This CDR3 region has 14 residues. Trimming at V came to 4 bases and at J to 4 bases, leaving 5 bases not matched to a gene. The sample also formed part of further work on T cells expressing NK-cell markers. Per that study: 5'RACE template switching with UMIs generated TCR beta cDNA. Sorted CD3+CD56-NKG2C+, CD3+CD56+NKG2C+ and CD3+CD56+NKG2C- T cells supplied the TCR beta repertoires. Seven sequenced donors out of eight were HCMV-seropositive, one seronegative. These same clonotypes (in a few donors) also led the CD3+CD56-NKG2C+ fraction.

V and J are TRBV5-1 and TRBJ2-3; TRBD1 agrees at 8 bases. This clonotype was sampled from a man between 50 and 59 years old who received an inactivated influenza vaccine. Sequences were derived from CD4+ T cells sorted from PBMCs, sampled 11 to 12 days after vaccination. CDR3 DNA sequence: TGCGCCAGCAGCAAAGGACAGGGTTCAGATACGCAGTATTTT. Translating gives CASSKGQGSDTQYF.